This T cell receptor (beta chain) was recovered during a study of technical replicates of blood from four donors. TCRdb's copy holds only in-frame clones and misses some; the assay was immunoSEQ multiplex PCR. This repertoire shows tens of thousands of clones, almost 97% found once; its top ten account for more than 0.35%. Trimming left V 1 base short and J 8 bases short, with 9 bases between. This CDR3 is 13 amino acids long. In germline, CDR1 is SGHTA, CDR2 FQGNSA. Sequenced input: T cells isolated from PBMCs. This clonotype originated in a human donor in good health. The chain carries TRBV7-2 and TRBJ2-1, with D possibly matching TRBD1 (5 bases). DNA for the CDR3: TGTGCCAGCAGCTTAGTACAGGTCGATGAGCAGTTCTTC. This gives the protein CASSLVQVDEQFF.